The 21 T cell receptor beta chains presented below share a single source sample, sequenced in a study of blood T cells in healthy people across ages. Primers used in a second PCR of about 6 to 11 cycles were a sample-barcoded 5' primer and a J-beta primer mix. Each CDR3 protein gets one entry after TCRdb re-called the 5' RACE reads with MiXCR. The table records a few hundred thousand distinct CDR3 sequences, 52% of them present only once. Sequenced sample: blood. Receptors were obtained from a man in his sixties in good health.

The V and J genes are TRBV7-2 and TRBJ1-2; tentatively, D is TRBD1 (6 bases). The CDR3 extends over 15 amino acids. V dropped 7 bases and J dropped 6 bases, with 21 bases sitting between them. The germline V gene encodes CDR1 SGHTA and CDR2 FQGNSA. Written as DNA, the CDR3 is TGTGCCAGCACCATACAGGGTTTTATCCTCCATGGCTACACCTTC. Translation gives CASTIQGFILHGYTF.

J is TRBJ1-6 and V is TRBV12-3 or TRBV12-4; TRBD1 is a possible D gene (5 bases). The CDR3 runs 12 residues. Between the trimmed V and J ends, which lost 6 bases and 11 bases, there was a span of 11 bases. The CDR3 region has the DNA TGTGCCAGCAGATGGGACGGTACACCCCTCCACTTT. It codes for CASRWDGTPLHF.

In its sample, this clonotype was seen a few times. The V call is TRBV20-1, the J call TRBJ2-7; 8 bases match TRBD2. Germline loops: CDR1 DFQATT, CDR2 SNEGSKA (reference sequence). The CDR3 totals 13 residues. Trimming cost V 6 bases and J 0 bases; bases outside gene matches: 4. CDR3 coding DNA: TGCAGTGCGTTAGCGGGATCCTCCTACGAGCAGTACTTC. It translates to CSALAGSSYEQYF.

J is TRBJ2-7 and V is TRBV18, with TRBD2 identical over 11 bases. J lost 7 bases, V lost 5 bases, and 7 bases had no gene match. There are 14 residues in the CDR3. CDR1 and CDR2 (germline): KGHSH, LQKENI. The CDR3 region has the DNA TGTGCCAGCTCAACCGGACTAGCGGGTAATGAGCAGTACTTC. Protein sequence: CASSTGLAGNEQYF.

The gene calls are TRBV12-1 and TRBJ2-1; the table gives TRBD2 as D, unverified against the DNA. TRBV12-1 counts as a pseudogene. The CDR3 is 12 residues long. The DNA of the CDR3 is TGTGCCAGCAGCCCCGAAGGGCATGAGCAGTTCTTC. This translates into CASSPEGHEQFF.

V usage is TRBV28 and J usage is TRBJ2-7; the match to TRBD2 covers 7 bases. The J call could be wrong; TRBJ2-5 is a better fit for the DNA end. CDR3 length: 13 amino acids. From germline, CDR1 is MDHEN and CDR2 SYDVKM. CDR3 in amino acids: CASHQVAGETQYF. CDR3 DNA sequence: TGTGCCAGCCATCAAGTAGCGGGAGAGACCCAGTACTTC.

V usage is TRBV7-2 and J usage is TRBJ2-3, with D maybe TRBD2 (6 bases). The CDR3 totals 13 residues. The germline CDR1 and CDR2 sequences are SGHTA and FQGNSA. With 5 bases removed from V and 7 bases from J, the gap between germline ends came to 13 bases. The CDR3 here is CASSPPGRNTQYF. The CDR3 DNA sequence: TGTGCCAGCAGCCCGCCCGGGAGAAATACGCAGTATTTT.

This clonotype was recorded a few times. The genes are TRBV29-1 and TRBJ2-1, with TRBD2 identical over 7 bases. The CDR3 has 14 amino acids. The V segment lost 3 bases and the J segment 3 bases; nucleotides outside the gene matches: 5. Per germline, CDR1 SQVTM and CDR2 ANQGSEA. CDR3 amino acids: CSVDRGDGYNEQFF. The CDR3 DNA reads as TGCAGCGTTGATCGGGGGGACGGCTACAATGAGCAGTTCTTC.

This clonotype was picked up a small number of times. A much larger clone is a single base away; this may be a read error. CDR3 sequence reads: CASSPEGDGYTF. CDR3 in DNA: TGTGCCAGCAGTCCAGAGGGGGACGGCTACACCTTC. The chain links TRBV28 to TRBJ1-2; the D gene is possibly TRBD1 (6 bases). The CDR3 extends over 12 amino acids. V gave up 5 bases and J gave up 8 bases, with 12 bases separating them. The germline gives CDR1 MDHEN, CDR2 SYDVKM.

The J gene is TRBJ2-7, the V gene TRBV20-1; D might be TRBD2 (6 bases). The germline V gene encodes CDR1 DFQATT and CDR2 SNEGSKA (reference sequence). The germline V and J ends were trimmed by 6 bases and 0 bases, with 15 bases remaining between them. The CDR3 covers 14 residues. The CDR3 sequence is CSALRLVGSYEQYF. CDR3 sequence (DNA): TGCAGTGCCCTACGACTAGTCGGCTCCTACGAGCAGTACTTC.

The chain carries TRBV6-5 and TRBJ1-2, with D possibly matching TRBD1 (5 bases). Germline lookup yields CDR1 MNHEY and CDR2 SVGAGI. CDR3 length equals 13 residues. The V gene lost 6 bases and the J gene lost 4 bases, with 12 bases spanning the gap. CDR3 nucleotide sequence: TGTGCCAGCAGGACCGGGACGCCCTATGGCTACACCTTC. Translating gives CASRTGTPYGYTF.

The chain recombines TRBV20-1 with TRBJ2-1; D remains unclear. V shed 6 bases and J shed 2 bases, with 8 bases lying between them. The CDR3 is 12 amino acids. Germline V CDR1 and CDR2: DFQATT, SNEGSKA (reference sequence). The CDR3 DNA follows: TGCAGTGCCGAACCCCCCTACAATGAGCAGTTCTTC. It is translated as CSAEPPYNEQFF.

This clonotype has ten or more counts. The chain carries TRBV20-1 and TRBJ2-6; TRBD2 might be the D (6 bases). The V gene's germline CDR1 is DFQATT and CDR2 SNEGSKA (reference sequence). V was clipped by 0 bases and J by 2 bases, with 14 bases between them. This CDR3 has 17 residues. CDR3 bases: TGCAGTGCTAGAGATGGAGGGCCCAGGCCTGGGGCCAACGTCCTGACTTTC. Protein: CSARDGGPRPGANVLTF.

The CDR3 bases are TGTGCCAGCAGGACCGACAGAAACACCGGGGAGCTGTTTTTT. Translating gives CASRTDRNTGELFF. The chain employs TRBV9 and TRBJ2-2; D is perhaps TRBD1 (5 bases). CDR3 size: 14 residues. The ends were cut back, 5 bases at V and 2 bases at J, with 10 bases in the middle. Germline CDR1 SGDLS, CDR2 YYNGEE.

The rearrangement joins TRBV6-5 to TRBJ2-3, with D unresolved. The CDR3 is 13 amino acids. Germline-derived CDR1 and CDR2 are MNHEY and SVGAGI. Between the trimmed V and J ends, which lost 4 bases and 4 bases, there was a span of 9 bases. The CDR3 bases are TGTGCCAGCAGTTCCCCCAGAGCAGATACGCAGTATTTT. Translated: CASSSPRADTQYF.

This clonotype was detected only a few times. The CDR3 coding sequence is TGTGCCAGCAGCTTAGTGGCTGCCTCCTACGAGCAGTACTTC. Protein product: CASSLVAASYEQYF. J is TRBJ2-7 and V is TRBV7-2; no clear D gene. This CDR3 spans 14 amino acids. Germline V gene data show CDR1 as SGHTA and CDR2 as FQGNSA. Trimming took off 1 base at V and 0 bases at J, with 7 bases between the two ends.

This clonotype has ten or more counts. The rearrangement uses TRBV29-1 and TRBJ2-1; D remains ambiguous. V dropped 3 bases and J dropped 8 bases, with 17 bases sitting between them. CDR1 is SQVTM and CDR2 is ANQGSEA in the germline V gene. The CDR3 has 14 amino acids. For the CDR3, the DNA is TGCAGCGTTGATGCCCACGGTGGTCGCGATGAGCAGTTCTTC. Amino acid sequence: CSVDAHGGRDEQFF.

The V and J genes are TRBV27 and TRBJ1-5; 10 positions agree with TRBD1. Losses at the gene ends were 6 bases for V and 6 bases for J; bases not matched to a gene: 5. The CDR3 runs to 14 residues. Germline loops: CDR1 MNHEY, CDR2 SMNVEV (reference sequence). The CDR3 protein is CASRTGGAGQPQHF. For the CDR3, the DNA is TGTGCCAGCAGGACAGGGGGCGCAGGTCAGCCCCAGCATTTT.

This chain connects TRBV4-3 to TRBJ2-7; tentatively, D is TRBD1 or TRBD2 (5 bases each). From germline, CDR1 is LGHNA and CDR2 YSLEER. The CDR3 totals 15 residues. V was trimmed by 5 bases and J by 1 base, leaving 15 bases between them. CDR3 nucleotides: TGCGCCAGCAGCTGGTTGGGGACCCCGTCCTACGAGCAGTACTTC. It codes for CASSWLGTPSYEQYF.

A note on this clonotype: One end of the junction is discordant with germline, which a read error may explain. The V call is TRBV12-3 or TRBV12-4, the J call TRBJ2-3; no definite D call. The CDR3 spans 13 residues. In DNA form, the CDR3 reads TGTGCCAGCAGTTACGGGTCCACAGATACGCACTATTTT. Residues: CASSYGSTDTHYF.

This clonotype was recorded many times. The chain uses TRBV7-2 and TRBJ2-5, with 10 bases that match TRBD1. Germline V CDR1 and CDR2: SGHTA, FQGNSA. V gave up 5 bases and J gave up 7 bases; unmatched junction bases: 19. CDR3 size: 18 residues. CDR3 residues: CASSLTGGAGLALGTQYF. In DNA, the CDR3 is TGTGCCAGCAGCCTGACAGGGGGCGCAGGACTAGCCTTAGGGACCCAGTACTTC.